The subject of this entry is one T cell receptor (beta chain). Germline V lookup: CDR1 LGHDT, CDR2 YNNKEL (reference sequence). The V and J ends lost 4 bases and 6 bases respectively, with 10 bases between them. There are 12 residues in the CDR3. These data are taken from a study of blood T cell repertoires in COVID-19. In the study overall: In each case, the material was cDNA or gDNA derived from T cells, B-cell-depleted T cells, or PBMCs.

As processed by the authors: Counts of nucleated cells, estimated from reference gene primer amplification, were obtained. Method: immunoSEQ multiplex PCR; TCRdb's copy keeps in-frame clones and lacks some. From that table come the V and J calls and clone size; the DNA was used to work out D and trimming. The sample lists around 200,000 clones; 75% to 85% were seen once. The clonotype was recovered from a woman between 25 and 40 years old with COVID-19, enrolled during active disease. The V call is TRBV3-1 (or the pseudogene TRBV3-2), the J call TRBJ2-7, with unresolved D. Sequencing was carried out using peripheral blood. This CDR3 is CASSLFQAEQYF. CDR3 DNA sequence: TGTGCCAGCAGCCTCTTTCAAGCCGAGCAGTACTTC.